One and the same sample provided the 30 T cell receptor beta chains below, sequenced in a study of T cell repertoires in cytomegalovirus infection. No antigen is known for these receptors. TCRdb fed the reads into MiXCR, producing one record per CDR3 protein. The table shows about 920,000 distinct CDR3 sequences, with approximately 31% occurring only once. Sequencing used cultured CD8+ T cells from PBMCs, obtained from culture after CMV antigen stimulation. These receptors all come from a human donor in good health (CMV status not recorded). Some clones in this sample may be carry-over from other donors' samples.

This chain joins TRBV5-6 and TRBJ2-2; D remains ambiguous. The V and J ends lost 4 bases and 7 bases respectively, with 8 bases between them. Germline V gene sequence: CDR1 SGHDT, CDR2 YYEEEE. This CDR3 has 12 residues. CDR3 coding DNA: TGTGCCAGCAGCATGGGCAACGGGGAGCTGTTTTTT. The encoded protein is CASSMGNGELFF.

The chain recombines TRBV25-1 with TRBJ2-7; D unclear. This CDR3 has 14 amino acids. Germline V CDR1 and CDR2: MGHDK, SYGVNS. Trimming took off 1 base at V and 6 bases at J, with 13 bases between the two ends. This CDR3 is CASSEFEAASEQYF. CDR3 DNA: TGTGCCAGCAGTGAATTCGAGGCAGCCTCCGAGCAGTACTTC.

The CDR3 loop is CASSQELGYTEAFF. CDR3 nucleotides: TGCGCCAGCAGCCAAGAGTTGGGTTACACTGAAGCTTTCTTT. The chain employs TRBV4-1 and TRBJ1-1; D remains ambiguous. Germline CDR1 is MGHRA and CDR2 is YSYEKL. The CDR3 loop spans 14 amino acids. V was shortened by 0 bases and J by 3 bases, with 8 bases between the two germline ends.

This clonotype was detected a few times. The rearrangement joins TRBV7-9 to TRBJ1-1; perhaps TRBD1 as D (5 bases). V was trimmed by 6 bases and J by 7 bases, leaving 18 bases between them. Per the germline V gene, CDR1 is SEHNR and CDR2 is FQNEAQ (reference sequence). The CDR3 consists of 14 residues. The CDR3 region has the DNA TGTGCCAGCAGGGTACACCACGGAGGGGATGAAGCTTTCTTT. This encodes CASRVHHGGDEAFF.

The CDR3 region has the DNA TGCAGTGCTAGAAAGGGAGGAGGGGATGAGCAGTTCTTC. Residues: CSARKGGGDEQFF. This chain joins TRBV20-1 and TRBJ2-1; D is perhaps TRBD2 (6 bases). V lost 2 bases and J lost 8, with 13 bases in between. Germline lookup yields CDR1 DFQATT and CDR2 SNEGSKA (reference sequence). The CDR3 is made up of 13 amino acids.

The chain is built from TRBV5-5 and TRBJ2-7; TRBD1 agrees at 7 bases. This CDR3 contains 14 residues. V was clipped by 4 bases and J by 4 bases; unmatched bases: 8. CDR1 and CDR2 (germline): SGHKS, YYEKEE (reference sequence). The CDR3 DNA reads TGTGCCAGCAGCCAGACAGGGCTTACGTACGAGCAGTACGTC. It encodes CASSQTGLTYEQYV.

This clonotype occurred many times. This chain links TRBV24-1 with TRBJ2-2, with D unresolved. CDR1 and CDR2 (germline): KGHDR, SFDVKD. Between the trimmed V and J ends, which lost 0 bases and 6 bases, there was a span of 7 bases. The CDR3 contains 14 residues. The CDR3 bases are TGTGCCACCAGTGATTTGGCTGGGTCCGGGGAGCTGTTTTTT. This sequence encodes CATSDLAGSGELFF.

In this sample, this clonotype turned up many times. V gene TRBV7-2 combines with J gene TRBJ2-5, with D perhaps assigned TRBD1 or TRBD2 (5 bases each). Germline values: CDR1 SGHTA, CDR2 FQGNSA. The CDR3 is made up of 16 amino acids. V was clipped by 2 bases and J by 9 bases, with 22 bases between them. The CDR3 coding sequence is TGTGCCAGCAGCTTAAAGTTCGGGACGGGGCAAGGGGCCCAGTACTTC. As protein: CASSLKFGTGQGAQYF.

The gene calls are TRBV5-1 and TRBJ2-7, with 7 bases that match TRBD2. Germline lookup yields CDR1 SGHRS and CDR2 YFSETQ. CDR3 length: 15 amino acids. V shed 0 bases, J shed 3 bases, and the junction held 6 bases outside the gene matches. The CDR3 region has the DNA TGCGCCAGCAGCTTGGCTGGGGGGGGAATCTACGAGCAGTACGTC. Translating it yields CASSLAGGGIYEQYV.

This clonotype was observed a few times. V gene TRBV4-2 combines with J gene TRBJ1-1, with a tentative D call TRBD1 (6 bases). This CDR3 has 15 residues. The germline gives CDR1 LGHNA, CDR2 YNFKEQ. The germline V and J ends were trimmed by 6 bases and 1 base, with 15 bases remaining between them. Here the CDR3 reads CASRQQQGGNTEAFF. For the CDR3, the DNA is TGTGCCAGCAGGCAACAACAGGGTGGGAACACTGAAGCTTTCTTT.

This clonotype was counted many times. The rearrangement links TRBV7-2 to TRBJ2-3; the match to TRBD2 covers 9 bases. This CDR3 is 16 amino acids long. Germline lookup yields CDR1 SGHTA and CDR2 FQGNSA. The V segment lost 5 bases and the J segment 1 base; nucleotides outside the gene matches: 7. CDR3 amino acids: CASSRRGGAGTDTQYF. The DNA of the CDR3 is TGTGCCAGCAGCCGTCGCGGGGGGGCGGGCACAGATACGCAGTATTTT.

V and J are TRBV19 and TRBJ2-2; D ambiguous. V lost 2 bases to trimming and J lost 5 bases, with 9 bases between them. This CDR3 comprises 14 residues. The germline V gene encodes CDR1 LNHDA and CDR2 SQIVND (reference sequence). The CDR3 region is CASSILTHTGELFF. The DNA of the CDR3 is TGTGCCAGTAGTATATTAACCCATACCGGGGAGCTGTTTTTT.

This clonotype was observed many times. V is TRBV12-3 or TRBV12-4 and J is TRBJ2-2; perhaps TRBD1 as D (6 bases). V was shortened by 4 bases and J by 3 bases, with 12 bases between the two germline ends. The CDR3 has 15 residues. The CDR3 is CASSSRDTYTGELFF. CDR3 nucleotide sequence: TGTGCCAGCAGTTCCCGGGACACATACACCGGGGAGCTGTTTTTT.

This rearrangement joins TRBV7-6 to TRBJ2-1; 11 nucleotides agree with TRBD1. CDR1 SGHVS and CDR2 FNYEAQ come from the germline V gene. V was clipped by 5 bases and J by 8 bases; unmatched bases: 8. The CDR3 is 15 residues long. The CDR3: CASSHPGQGVDEQFF. CDR3 nucleotide sequence: TGTGCCAGCAGCCATCCGGGACAGGGGGTCGATGAGCAGTTCTTC.

The chain recombines TRBV4-3 with TRBJ2-1; 7 nucleotides align to TRBD2. The junction had 7 bases not matched to a gene; V was cut back by 4 bases and J by 7 bases. There are 14 residues in the CDR3. The V gene's germline CDR1 is LGHNA and CDR2 YSLEER. CDR3 nucleotides: TGCGCCAGCAGCCCAGCGGGGTTCGGGAATGAGCAGTTCTTC. Translated, it gives CASSPAGFGNEQFF.

The J gene is TRBJ2-2, the V gene TRBV4-2; the D gene could be TRBD1 or TRBD2 (5 bases each). V lost 4 bases, J lost 0 bases, and 9 bases lay in between. The CDR3 loop spans 15 amino acids. Germline lookup yields CDR1 LGHNA and CDR2 YNFKEQ. In nucleotides, the CDR3 is TGTGCCAGCAGCCTGGGACCCGCGAACACCGGGGAGCTGTTTTTT. It codes for CASSLGPANTGELFF.

The chain joins TRBV7-6 to TRBJ2-5; D perhaps matches TRBD1 (6 bases). The V gene lost 4 bases and the J gene lost 0 bases, with 6 bases spanning the gap. Germline V CDR1 and CDR2: SGHVS, FNYEAQ. The CDR3 totals 13 residues. The DNA of the CDR3 is TGTGCCAGCAGCTACAGGGACCAAGAGACCCAGTACTTC. Translated: CASSYRDQETQYF.

This chain links TRBV6-6 with TRBJ2-7; a possible D gene is TRBD2 (6 bases). The CDR3 contains 18 residues. Germline V CDR1 and CDR2: MNHNY, SVGAGI (reference sequence). Trimming pared 6 bases from V and 4 bases from J, leaving 28 bases between. CDR3 nucleotide sequence: TGTGCCAGCAGGGCTTTGGGGTCGGGAGAAACCAGCATTTACGAGCAGTACGTC. Encoded protein: CASRALGSGETSIYEQYV.

Only a few counts were recorded for this clonotype. The chain carries TRBV6-5 and TRBJ1-5, with 11 positions matching TRBD1. V trimming: 5 bases; J trimming: 7 bases; junction bases outside the gene matches: 7. The CDR3 has 15 amino acids. Germline CDR1 is MNHEY and CDR2 is SVGAGI. CDR3 in DNA: TGTGCCAGCAGTCCCCGGACAGGGGGCAGCCAGCCCCAGCATTTT. The encoded protein is CASSPRTGGSQPQHF.

The chain links TRBV27 to TRBJ2-2; D not certain. The CDR3 contains 15 residues. V gave up 2 bases and J gave up 8 bases, with 15 bases separating them. The V gene's germline CDR1 is MNHEY and CDR2 SMNVEV (reference sequence). The CDR3 DNA reads TGTGCCAGCAGTTTAGGACCCGAGTTCGAAGGGGAGCTGTTTTTT. Protein sequence: CASSLGPEFEGELFF.

This clonotype was found once. A read error may produce the germline difference seen at one junction end. The CDR3 DNA is TGTGCCAGCACCTCACAGCCGGGTCCCTCTTTAAGCACTGAAGCTTTGTTT. Translation: CASTSQPGPSLSTEALF. This chain links TRBV6-6 with TRBJ1-1; D remains unclear. The CDR3 extends over 17 amino acids. From germline, CDR1 is MNHNY and CDR2 SVGAGI (reference sequence).

The chain carries TRBV2 and TRBJ2-6, with unresolved D. This CDR3 is built from 16 residues. V was trimmed by 4 bases and J by 0 bases, leaving 10 bases between them. Looked up from germline, CDR1 is SNHLY and CDR2 is FYNNEI. CDR3: CASSVDGASGANVLTF. The CDR3, as DNA: TGTGCCAGCAGTGTTGATGGTGCCTCTGGGGCCAACGTCCTGACTTTC.

Many counts were recorded for this clonotype. The chain combines TRBV7-3 with TRBJ1-5; weak D call: TRBD1 (5 bases). CDR1 and CDR2 from the germline V gene are SGHTA and FQGTGA. The CDR3 spans 17 residues. The ends were cut back, 0 bases at V and 1 base at J, with 13 bases in the middle. Written as DNA, the CDR3 is TGTGCCAGCAGCTTAACGCTGCAGGGCTACAGCAATCAGCCCCAGCATTTT. As protein: CASSLTLQGYSNQPQHF.

The chain has TRBV29-1 and TRBJ2-3; D gene uncertain. The CDR3 is 13 amino acids. V shed 7 bases and J shed 3 bases, with 14 bases lying between them. CDR1 is SQVTM, CDR2 ANQGSEA, per germline. CDR3 bases: TGCAGCGCCCCTGGGATAAGGACAGATACGCAGTATTTT. Translating it yields CSAPGIRTDTQYF.

In its sample, this clonotype was seen a few times. CDR3 sequence: CASQGTSEAFF. DNA for the CDR3: TGTGCCAGCCAGGGAACATCTGAAGCTTTCTTT. This chain uses TRBV7-9 with TRBJ1-1, with D perhaps matching TRBD1 (5 bases). The CDR3 has 11 amino acids. Per germline, CDR1 SEHNR and CDR2 FQNEAQ (reference sequence). With 8 bases removed from V and 6 bases from J, the gap between germline ends came to 10 bases.

This clonotype was picked up many times. V usage is TRBV7-2 and J usage is TRBJ2-7; a possible D gene is TRBD1 (5 bases). The CDR3 has 15 residues. V was cut by 1 base and J by 5 bases, with 15 bases left in between. The germline CDR1 and CDR2 sequences are SGHTA and FQGNSA. The CDR3 here is CASSLERGILNEQYF. DNA for the CDR3: TGTGCCAGCAGCTTAGAAAGGGGAATTCTGAACGAGCAGTACTTC.

Ten or more counts support this clonotype. The CDR3 DNA sequence: TGTGCCACCAAAACAAGGGGCCTACCCTACGAGCAGTACTTC. Residues: CATKTRGLPYEQYF. The chain carries TRBV6-1 and TRBJ2-7; possibly TRBD1 for D (5 bases). Germline V gene data show CDR1 as MNHNS and CDR2 as SASEGT. The CDR3 is made up of 14 amino acids. Trimming cost V 10 bases and J 2 bases, with 18 bases left between them.

This clonotype was counted between two and nine times. The chain carries TRBV6-1 and TRBJ2-3, with 12 bases that match TRBD2. The CDR3 sequence is 15 residues long. From germline, CDR1 is MNHNS and CDR2 SASEGT. J lost 7 bases, V lost 5 bases, and 7 bases had no gene match. In DNA form, the CDR3 reads TGTGCCAGCAGTTCTAGCGGGGGGGCCGTAAATACGCAGTATTTT. Amino acid sequence: CASSSSGGAVNTQYF.

The V and J genes are TRBV20-1 and TRBJ2-1, with 8 bases identical to TRBD1. Germline trimming cut 0 bases from V and 4 bases from J; bases unmatched to any gene: 8. CDR1 and CDR2 from the germline V gene are DFQATT and SNEGSKA (reference sequence). CDR3 size: 16 residues. CDR3 nucleotides: TGCAGTGCTAGAGAGCCCGGGACAGGATATTACAATGAGCAGTTCTTC. Protein sequence: CSAREPGTGYYNEQFF.

This clonotype was counted only a few times. V usage is TRBV20-1 and J usage is TRBJ2-7; TRBD1 matches at 7 bases. V lost 0 bases to trimming and J lost 0 bases; unmatched junction nucleotides: 5. Germline V gives CDR1 DFQATT, CDR2 SNEGSKA (reference sequence). CDR3 length: 15 residues. The CDR3 sequence: CSARDRGTVSYEQYV. DNA for the CDR3: TGCAGTGCTAGAGATAGGGGGACAGTCTCCTACGAGCAGTACGTC.